This T cell receptor beta chain was found in a study of cytomegalovirus exposure and HLA in healthy donors. Study-wide points: Analysis performed later showed TCR beta chains linked to HLA being more clonally expanded than equally common others. As immune exposure information, only CMV serostatus was available.

With 60 Vbeta and 13 Jbeta primers, the PCR was carried out. Assay: immunoSEQ multiplex PCR; the TCRdb copy retains only in-frame clones and omits some. The table records roughly 73,000 clones, approximately 80% of them present only once. Turning to this clone: Its cognate antigen is unknown.

V lost 6 bases and J lost 0, with 12 bases in between. The CDR3 is made up of 15 amino acids. Germline CDR1 LGHNT, CDR2 FRNRAP. The sample consisted of PBMCs. This clonotype was obtained from a man aged 35 to 55 in good health and CMV-seronegative. V usage is TRBV12-5 and J usage is TRBJ2-1; D may be TRBD2 (6 bases). The chain's CDR3 is CASGLVGGSYNEQFF. CDR3 nucleotides: TGTGCTAGTGGGCTGGTGGGGGGCTCCTACAATGAGCAGTTCTTC.